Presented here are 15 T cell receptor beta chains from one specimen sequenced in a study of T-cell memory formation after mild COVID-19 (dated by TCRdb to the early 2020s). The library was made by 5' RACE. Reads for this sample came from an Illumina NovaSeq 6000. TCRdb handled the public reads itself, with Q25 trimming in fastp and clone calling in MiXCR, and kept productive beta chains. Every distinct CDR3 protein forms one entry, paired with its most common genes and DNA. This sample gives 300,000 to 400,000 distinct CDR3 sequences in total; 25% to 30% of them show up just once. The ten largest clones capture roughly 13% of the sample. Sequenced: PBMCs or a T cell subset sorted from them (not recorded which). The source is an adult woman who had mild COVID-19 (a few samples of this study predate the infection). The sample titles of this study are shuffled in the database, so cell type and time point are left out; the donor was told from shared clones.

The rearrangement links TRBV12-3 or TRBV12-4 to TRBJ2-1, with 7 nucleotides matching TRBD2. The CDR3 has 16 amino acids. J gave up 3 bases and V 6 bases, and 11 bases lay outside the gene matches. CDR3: CASRGIMGGGYNEQFF. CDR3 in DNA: TGTGCCAGCAGAGGCATTATGGGGGGGGGCTACAATGAGCAGTTCTTC.

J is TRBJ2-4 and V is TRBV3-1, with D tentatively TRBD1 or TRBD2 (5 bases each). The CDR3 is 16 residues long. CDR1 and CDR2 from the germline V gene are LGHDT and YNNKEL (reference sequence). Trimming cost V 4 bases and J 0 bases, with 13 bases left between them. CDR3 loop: CASSLGTSLAKNIQYF. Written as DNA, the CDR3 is TGTGCCAGCAGCCTTGGGACCAGCCTAGCCAAAAACATTCAGTACTTC.

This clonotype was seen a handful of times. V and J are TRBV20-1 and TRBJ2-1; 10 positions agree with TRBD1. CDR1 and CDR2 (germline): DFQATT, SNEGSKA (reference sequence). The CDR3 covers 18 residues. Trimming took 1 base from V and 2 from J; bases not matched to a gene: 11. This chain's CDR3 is CSARGAGMDRGAYNEQFF. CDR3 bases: TGCAGTGCTAGAGGCGCCGGAATGGACAGGGGGGCCTACAATGAGCAGTTCTTC.

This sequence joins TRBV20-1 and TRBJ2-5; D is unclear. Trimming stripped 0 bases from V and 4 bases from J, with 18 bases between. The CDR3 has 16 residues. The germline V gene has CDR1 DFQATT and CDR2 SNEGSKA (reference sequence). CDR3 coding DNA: TGCAGTGCTAGAGATGAAGTAGGCCCATCCGTAGAGACCCAGTACTTC. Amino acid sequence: CSARDEVGPSVETQYF.

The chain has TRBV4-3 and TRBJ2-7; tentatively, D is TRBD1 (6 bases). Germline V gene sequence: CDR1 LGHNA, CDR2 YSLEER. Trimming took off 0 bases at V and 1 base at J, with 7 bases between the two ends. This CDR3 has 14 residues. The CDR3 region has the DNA TGCGCCAGCAGCCAAGACACAGGGTCCTACGAGCAGTACTTC. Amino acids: CASSQDTGSYEQYF.

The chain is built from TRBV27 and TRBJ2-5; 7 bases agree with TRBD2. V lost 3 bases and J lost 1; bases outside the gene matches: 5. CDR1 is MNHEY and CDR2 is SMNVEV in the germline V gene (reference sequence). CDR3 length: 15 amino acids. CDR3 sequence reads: CASSFGGTIQETQYF. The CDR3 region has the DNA TGTGCCAGCAGTTTCGGGGGGACTATCCAAGAGACCCAGTACTTC.

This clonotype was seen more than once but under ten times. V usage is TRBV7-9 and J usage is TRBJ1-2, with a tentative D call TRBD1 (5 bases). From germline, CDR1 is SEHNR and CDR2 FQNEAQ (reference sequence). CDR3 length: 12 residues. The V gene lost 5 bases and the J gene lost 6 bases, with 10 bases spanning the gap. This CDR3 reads CASSTRGDGYTF. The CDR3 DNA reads TGTGCCAGCAGCACGAGGGGCGATGGCTACACCTTC.

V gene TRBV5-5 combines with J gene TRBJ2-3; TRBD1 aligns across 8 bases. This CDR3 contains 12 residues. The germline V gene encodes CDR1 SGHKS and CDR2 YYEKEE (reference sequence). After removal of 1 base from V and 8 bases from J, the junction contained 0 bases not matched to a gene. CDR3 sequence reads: CASSLTGGTQYF. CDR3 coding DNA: TGTGCCAGCAGCTTGACAGGGGGTACGCAGTATTTT.

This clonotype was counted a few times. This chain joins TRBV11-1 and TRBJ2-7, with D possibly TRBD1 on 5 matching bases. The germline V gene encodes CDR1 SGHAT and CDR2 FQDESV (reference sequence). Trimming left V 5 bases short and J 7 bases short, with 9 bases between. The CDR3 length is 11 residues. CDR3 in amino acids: CASSQGVEQYF. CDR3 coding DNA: TGTGCCAGCAGCCAAGGGGTAGAGCAGTACTTC.

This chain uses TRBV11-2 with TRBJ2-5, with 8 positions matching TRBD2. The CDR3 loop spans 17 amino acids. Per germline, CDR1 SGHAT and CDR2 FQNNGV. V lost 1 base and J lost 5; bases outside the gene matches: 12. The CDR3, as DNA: TGTGCCAGCAGCTTAGGTTATGTTAGCGGGGTTGCGGAGACCCAGTACTTC. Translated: CASSLGYVSGVAETQYF.

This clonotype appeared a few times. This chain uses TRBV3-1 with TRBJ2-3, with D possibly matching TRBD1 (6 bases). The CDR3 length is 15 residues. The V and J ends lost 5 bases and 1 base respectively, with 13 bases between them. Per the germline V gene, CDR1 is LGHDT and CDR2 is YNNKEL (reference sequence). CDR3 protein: CASSSRQERTDTQYF. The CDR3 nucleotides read TGTGCCAGCAGCTCCAGACAGGAACGCACAGATACGCAGTATTTT.

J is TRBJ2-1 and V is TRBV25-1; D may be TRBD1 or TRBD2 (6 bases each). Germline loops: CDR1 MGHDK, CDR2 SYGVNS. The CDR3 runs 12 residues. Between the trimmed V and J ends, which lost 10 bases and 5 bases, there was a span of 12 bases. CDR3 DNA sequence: TGTGCCACCGGAGGGGGAAACAATGAGCAGTTCTTC. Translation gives CATGGGNNEQFF. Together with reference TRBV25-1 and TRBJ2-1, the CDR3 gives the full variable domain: EADIYQTPRYLVIGTGKKITLECSQTMGHDKMYWYQQDPGMELHLIHYSYGVNSTEKGDLSSESTVSRIRTEHFPLTLESARPSHTSQYLCATGGGNNEQFFGPGTRLTVL.

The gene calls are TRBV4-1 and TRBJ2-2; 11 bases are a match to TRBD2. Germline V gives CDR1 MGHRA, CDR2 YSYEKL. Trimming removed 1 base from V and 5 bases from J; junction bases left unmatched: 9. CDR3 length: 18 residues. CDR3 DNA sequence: TGCGCCAGCAGCCAAGTACTAGCGGGGGTCTCGGTGACCGGGGAGCTGTTTTTT. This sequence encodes CASSQVLAGVSVTGELFF.

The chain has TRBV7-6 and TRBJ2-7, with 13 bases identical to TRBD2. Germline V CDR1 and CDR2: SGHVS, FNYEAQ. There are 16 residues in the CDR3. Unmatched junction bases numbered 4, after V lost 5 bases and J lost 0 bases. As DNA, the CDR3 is TGTGCCAGCAGCCTAGGGACTAGCGGGGCCTCCTACGAGCAGTACTTC. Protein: CASSLGTSGASYEQYF.

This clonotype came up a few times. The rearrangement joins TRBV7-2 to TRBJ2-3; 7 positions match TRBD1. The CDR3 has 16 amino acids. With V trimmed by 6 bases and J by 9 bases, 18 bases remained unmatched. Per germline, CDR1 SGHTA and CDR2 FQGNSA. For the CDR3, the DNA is TGTGCCAGCAGTCGATTGCCGGGGTACGCAGGGGGAACGCAGTATTTT. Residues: CASSRLPGYAGGTQYF.